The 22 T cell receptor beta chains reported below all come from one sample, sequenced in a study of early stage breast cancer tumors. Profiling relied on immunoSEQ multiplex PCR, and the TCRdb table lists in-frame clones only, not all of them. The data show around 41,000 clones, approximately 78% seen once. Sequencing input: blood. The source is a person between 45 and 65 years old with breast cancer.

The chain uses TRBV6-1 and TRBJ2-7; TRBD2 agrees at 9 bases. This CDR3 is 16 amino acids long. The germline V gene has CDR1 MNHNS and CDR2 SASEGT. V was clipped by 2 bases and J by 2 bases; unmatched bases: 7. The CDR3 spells CASSEPGGGRAYEQYF. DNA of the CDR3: TGTGCCAGCAGTGAACCCGGGGGCGGGAGGGCCTACGAGCAGTACTTC.

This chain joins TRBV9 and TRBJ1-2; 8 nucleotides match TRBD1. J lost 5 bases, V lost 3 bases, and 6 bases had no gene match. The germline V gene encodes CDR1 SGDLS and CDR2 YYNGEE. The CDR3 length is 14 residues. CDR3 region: CASSAGGLRYGYTF. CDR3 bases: TGTGCCAGCAGCGCAGGGGGCTTACGATATGGCTACACCTTC.

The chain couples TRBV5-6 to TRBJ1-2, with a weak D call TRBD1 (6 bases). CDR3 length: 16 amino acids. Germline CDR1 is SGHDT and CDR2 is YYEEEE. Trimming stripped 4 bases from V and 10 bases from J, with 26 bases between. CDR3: CASSRVAGTSLLVYTF. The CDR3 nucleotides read TGTGCCAGCAGCCGGGTGGCAGGGACATCCCTCCTTGTCTACACCTTC.

The CDR3 loop is CAWSSRGGRTGELFF. The CDR3 nucleotides are TGTGCCTGGAGCAGCCGGGGGGGCCGGACCGGGGAGCTGTTTTTT. This chain connects TRBV30 to TRBJ2-2; 8 bases agree with TRBD2. The CDR3 runs to 15 residues. V trimming: 3 bases; J trimming: 5 bases; junction bases outside the gene matches: 8. Germline V gene sequence: CDR1 GTSNPN, CDR2 SVGIG (reference sequence).

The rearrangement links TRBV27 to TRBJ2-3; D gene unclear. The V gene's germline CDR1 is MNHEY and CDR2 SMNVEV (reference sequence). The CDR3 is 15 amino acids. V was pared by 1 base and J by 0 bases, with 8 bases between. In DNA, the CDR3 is TGTGCCAGCAGTTTATATTACCGGAGCACAGATACGCAGTATTTT. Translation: CASSLYYRSTDTQYF.

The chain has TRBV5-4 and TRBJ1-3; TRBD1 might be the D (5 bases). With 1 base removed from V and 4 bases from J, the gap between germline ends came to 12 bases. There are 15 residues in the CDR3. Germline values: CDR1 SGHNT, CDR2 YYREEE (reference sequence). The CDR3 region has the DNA TGTGCCAGCAGCTTGACAGGCCGGAGAGGAAACACCATATATTTT. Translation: CASSLTGRRGNTIYF.

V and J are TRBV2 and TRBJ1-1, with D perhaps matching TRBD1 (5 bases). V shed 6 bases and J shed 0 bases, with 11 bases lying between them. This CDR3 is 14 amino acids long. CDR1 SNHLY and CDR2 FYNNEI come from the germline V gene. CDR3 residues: CASRKQGLNTEAFF. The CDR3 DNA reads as TGTGCCAGCAGAAAGCAGGGATTGAACACTGAAGCTTTCTTT.

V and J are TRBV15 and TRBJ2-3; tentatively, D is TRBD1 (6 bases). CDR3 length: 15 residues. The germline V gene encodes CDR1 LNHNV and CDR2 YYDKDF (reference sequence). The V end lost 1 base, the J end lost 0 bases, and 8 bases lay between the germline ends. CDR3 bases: TGTGCCACCAGCAGAGGAGGGGGTAGCACAGATACGCAGTATTTT. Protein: CATSRGGGSTDTQYF.

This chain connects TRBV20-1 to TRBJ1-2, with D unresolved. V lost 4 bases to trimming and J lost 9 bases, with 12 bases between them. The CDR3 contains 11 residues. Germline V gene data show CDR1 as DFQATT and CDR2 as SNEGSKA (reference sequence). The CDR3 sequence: CSATIDTSYTF. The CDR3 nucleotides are TGCAGTGCTACGATAGACACAAGCTACACCTTC.

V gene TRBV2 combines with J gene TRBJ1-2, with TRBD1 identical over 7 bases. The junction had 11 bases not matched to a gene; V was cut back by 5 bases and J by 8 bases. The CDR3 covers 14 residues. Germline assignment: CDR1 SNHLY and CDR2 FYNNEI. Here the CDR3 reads CASSPDRVKEGYTF. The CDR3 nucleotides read TGTGCCAGCAGTCCCGACAGGGTGAAGGAGGGCTACACCTTC.

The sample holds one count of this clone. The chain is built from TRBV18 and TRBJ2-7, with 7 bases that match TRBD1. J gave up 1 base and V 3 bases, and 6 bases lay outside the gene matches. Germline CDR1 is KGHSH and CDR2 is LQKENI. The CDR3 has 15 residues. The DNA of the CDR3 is TGTGCCAGCTCACCCGAGGGGGCCCCTTCCTACGAGCAGTACTTC. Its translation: CASSPEGAPSYEQYF.

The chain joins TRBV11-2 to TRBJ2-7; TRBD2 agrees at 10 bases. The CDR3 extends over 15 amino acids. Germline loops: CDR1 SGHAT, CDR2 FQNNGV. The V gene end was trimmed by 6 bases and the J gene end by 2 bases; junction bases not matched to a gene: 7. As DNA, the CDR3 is TGTGCCAGCAGACTCGCTAGCGGGAGTCCCTACGAGCAGTACTTC. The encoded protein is CASRLASGSPYEQYF.

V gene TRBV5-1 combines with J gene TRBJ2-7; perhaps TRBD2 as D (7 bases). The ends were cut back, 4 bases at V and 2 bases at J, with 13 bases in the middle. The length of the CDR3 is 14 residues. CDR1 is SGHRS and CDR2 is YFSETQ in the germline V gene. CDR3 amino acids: CASSPGGGTYEQYF. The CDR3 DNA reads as TGCGCCAGCAGCCCGGGGGGCGGAACCTACGAGCAGTACTTC.

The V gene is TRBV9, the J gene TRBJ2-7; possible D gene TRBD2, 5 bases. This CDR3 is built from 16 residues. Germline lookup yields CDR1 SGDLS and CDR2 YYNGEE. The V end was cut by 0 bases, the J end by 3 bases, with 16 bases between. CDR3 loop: CASSVGGSRPIYEQYV. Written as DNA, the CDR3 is TGTGCCAGCAGCGTAGGTGGGAGTCGCCCCATCTACGAGCAGTACGTC.

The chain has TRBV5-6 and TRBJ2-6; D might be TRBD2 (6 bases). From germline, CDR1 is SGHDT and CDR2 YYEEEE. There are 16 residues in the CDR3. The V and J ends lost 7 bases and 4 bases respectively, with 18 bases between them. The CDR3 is CASASFGGAGANVLTF. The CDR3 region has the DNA TGTGCCAGCGCCTCTTTCGGGGGAGCCGGGGCCAACGTCCTGACTTTC.

CDR3 loop: CASSIEPGLGTGELFF. CDR3 nucleotides: TGTGCCAGTAGTATAGAGCCGGGTTTGGGCACCGGGGAGCTGTTTTTT. This rearrangement joins TRBV19 to TRBJ2-2, with D unresolved. Germline CDR1 and CDR2: LNHDA and SQIVND (reference sequence). The CDR3 loop spans 16 amino acids. With 0 bases removed from V and 4 bases from J, the gap between germline ends came to 12 bases.

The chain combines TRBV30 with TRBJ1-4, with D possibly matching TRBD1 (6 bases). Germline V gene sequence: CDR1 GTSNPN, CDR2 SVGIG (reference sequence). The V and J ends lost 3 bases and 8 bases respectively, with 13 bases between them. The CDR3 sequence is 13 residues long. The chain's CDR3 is CAWSVGTKEKLFF. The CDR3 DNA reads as TGTGCCTGGAGCGTAGGGACAAAGGAAAAACTGTTTTTT.

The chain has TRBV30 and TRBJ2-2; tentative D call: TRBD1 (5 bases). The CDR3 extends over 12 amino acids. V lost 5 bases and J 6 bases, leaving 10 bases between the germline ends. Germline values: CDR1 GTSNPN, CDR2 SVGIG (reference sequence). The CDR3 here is CAWDSTPGELFF. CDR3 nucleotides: TGTGCCTGGGACAGCACACCCGGGGAGCTGTTTTTT.

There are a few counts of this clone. This CDR3 is CASSRDFYGYTF. DNA for the CDR3: TGCGCCAGCAGCCGTGACTTCTATGGCTACACCTTC. V gene TRBV4-3 combines with J gene TRBJ1-2, with no clear D. The CDR3 runs to 12 residues. Trimming took off 4 bases at V and 4 bases at J, with 7 bases between the two ends. Germline V CDR1 and CDR2: LGHNA, YSLEER.

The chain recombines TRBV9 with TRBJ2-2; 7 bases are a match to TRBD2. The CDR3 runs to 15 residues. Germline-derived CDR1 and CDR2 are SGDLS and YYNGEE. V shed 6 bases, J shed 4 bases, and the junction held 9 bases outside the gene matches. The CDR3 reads CASKKSGDLTGELFF. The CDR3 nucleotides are TGTGCCAGCAAAAAAAGCGGGGACCTCACCGGGGAGCTGTTTTTT.

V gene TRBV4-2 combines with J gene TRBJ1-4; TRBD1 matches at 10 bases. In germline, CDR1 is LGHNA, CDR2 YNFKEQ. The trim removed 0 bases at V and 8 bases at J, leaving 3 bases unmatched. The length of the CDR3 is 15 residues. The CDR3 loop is CASSQEGQGHEKLFF. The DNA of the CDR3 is TGTGCCAGCAGCCAAGAGGGACAGGGGCACGAAAAACTGTTTTTT.

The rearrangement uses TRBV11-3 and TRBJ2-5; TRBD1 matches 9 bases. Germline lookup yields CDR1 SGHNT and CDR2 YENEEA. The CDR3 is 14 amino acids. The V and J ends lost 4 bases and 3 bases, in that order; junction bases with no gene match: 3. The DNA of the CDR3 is TGTGCCAGCAGCTACAGGGGGCGCAAAGAGACCCAGTACTTC. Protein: CASSYRGRKETQYF.